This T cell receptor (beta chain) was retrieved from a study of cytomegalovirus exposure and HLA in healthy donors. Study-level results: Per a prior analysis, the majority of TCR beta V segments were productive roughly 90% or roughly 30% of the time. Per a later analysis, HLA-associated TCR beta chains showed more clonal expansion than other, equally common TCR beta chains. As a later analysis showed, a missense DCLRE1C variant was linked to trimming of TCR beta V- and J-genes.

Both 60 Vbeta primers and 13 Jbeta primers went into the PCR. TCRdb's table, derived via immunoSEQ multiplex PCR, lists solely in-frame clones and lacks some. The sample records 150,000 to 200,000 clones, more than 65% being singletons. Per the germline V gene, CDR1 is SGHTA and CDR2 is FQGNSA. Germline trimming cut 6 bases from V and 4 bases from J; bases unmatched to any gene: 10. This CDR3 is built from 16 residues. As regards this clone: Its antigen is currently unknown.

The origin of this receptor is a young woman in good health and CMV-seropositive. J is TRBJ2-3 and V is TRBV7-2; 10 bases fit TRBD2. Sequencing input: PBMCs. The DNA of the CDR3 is TGTGCCAGCAGGACAAGCGGGGGGGAGGGGGCAGATACGCAGTATTTT. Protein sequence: CASRTSGGEGADTQYF.